This TCR beta chain appears in the sequencing data of a study of T cells in Graves' hyperthyroidism and ophthalmopathy. Amplified TCR beta CDR3 regions derived from RNA transcripts. In the first-round RT-PCR of the TCR CDR3, the HTBI primer set was used. TCRdb reprocessed the multiplex PCR reads via MiXCR and lists one record per CDR3 protein. The sample carries about 400,000 distinct CDR3 sequences, roughly 13% recorded once. Broader study findings: A model of 13 V-J pairs discriminated ophthalmopathy from stable hyperthyroidism.

Pregnant or lactating patients were excluded, as were those with uncontrolled infection or other autoimmune disease. This clonotype was recorded a few times. Its antigen is as yet unknown. Germline V CDR1 and CDR2: MDHEN, SYDVKM. The CDR3 sequence is 14 residues long. Trimming shortened V by 5 bases and J by 3 bases, and 13 bases separated the two germline ends. This chain links TRBV28 with TRBJ1-1; tentatively, D is TRBD1 (6 bases). The sequencing sample was made of blood. The clonotype comes from a man over 45 with Graves' ophthalmopathy. The DNA for the CDR3 is TGTGCCAGCAGTGCGGCGCAGGGGCACACTGAAGCTTTCTTT. Amino acids: CASSAAQGHTEAFF. Supplemented by reference TRBV28 and TRBJ1-1, the full variable domain reads DVKVTQSSRYLVKRTGEKVFLECVQDMDHENMFWYRQDPGLGLRLIYFSYDVKMKEKGDIPEGYSVSREKKERFSLILESASTNQTSMYLCASSAAQGHTEAFFGQGTRLTVV.